These T cell receptor beta chains were read from a single sample in a study of OX40 agonist ivuxolimab in advanced cancers. Libraries were prepared by immunoSEQ multiplex PCR; TCRdb keeps only in-frame clonotypes and omits some of them. The table lists roughly 50,000 clones, 65% to 85% of them singletons. The input for sequencing was CD4+ or CD8+ T cells sorted from blood, taken in a trial of the OX40 agonist ivuxolimab. These receptors were obtained from an adult with an advanced solid tumor such as melanoma, head and neck, liver or kidney cancer. The conserved cysteine and the conserved F or W are not part of the CDR3 here.

len: 12; j_gene: TRBJ2-3; v_gene: TRBV11-3; CDR3aa: ASSLGLGTDTQY
len: 12; j_gene: TRBJ2-5; v_gene: TRBV19; CDR3aa: ATKRTGERETQY
len: 10; j_gene: TRBJ2-7; v_gene: TRBV11-3; CDR3aa: ASSHEHRFQY
len: 12; j_gene: TRBJ1-1; v_gene: TRBV13; CDR3aa: ASSLQGMNTEAF
len: 10; j_gene: TRBJ2-3; v_gene: TRBV19; CDR3aa: ASSERRDTQY
len: 11; j_gene: TRBJ2-1; v_gene: TRBV11-2; CDR3aa: ASSLDIAEEQF
len: 14; j_gene: TRBJ2-3; v_gene: TRBV29-1; CDR3aa: SIPPGLAGGADTQY
len: 8; j_gene: TRBJ2-7; v_gene: TRBV1; CDR3aa: TSSQAPLG
len: 12; j_gene: TRBJ1-1; v_gene: TRBV11-2; CDR3aa: ASSLAGMGGEAF
len: 13; j_gene: -; v_gene: TRBV9; CDR3aa: ASSVSETGANEQY
len: 13; j_gene: TRBJ2-1; v_gene: TRBV5-1; CDR3aa: ASRVSVNSHNEQF
len: 13; j_gene: TRBJ1-5; v_gene: TRBV7-2; CDR3aa: ASSDYGRGNQPQH
len: 12; j_gene: TRBJ2-7; v_gene: TRBV30; CDR3aa: AWTLPSGAYEQY
len: 12; j_gene: TRBJ1-5; v_gene: TRBV6-1; CDR3aa: ASSEAGTDQPQH
len: 17; j_gene: TRBJ2-1; v_gene: TRBV7-2; CDR3aa: ASSFTSGGYPSSYNEQF
len: 12; j_gene: TRBJ2-3; v_gene: TRBV7-8; CDR3aa: ASSLDEQKDTQY
len: 10; j_gene: TRBJ1-1; v_gene: TRBV5-6; CDR3aa: ASSPRQGSAF
len: 13; j_gene: TRBJ1-2; v_gene: TRBV6-5; CDR3aa: ASSYSGLRTGGYT
len: 11; j_gene: TRBJ2-2; v_gene: TRBV27; CDR3aa: ASSSSNTGELF
len: 9; j_gene: TRBJ2-2; v_gene: TRBV7-2; CDR3aa: ASRMDRELF
len: 13; j_gene: TRBJ1-6; v_gene: TRBV19; CDR3aa: ASKPTTGLNSPLH
len: 14; j_gene: TRBJ2-2; v_gene: TRBV5-1; CDR3aa: ASKILSLSGPGELF
len: 9; j_gene: TRBJ2-7; v_gene: TRBV27; CDR3aa: ASSVPSDSS
len: 12; j_gene: TRBJ2-5; v_gene: TRBV4-2; CDR3aa: ASSQGAQKATQY
len: 13; j_gene: TRBJ2-6; v_gene: TRBV28; CDR3aa: ASSLRGAGANVLT
len: 13; j_gene: TRBJ2-3; v_gene: TRBV7-2; CDR3aa: ASRHRDRGWDTQY
len: 15; j_gene: TRBJ2-4; v_gene: TRBV6-1; CDR3aa: ASSEARGQGVRNIQY
len: 12; j_gene: TRBJ2-6; v_gene: TRBV5-1; CDR3aa: ASSLAAGTNVLT
len: 14; j_gene: TRBJ2-7; v_gene: TRBV6-6; CDR3aa: ASSPTSGGLSYEQY
len: 12; j_gene: TRBJ2-6; v_gene: TRBV27; CDR3aa: ASSSYSGANVLT
len: 10; j_gene: TRBJ2-5; v_gene: TRBV9; CDR3aa: ASAADLKTQY
len: 9; j_gene: TRBJ2-7; v_gene: TRBV29-1; CDR3aa: SVARSYEQY
len: 9; j_gene: TRBJ1-1; v_gene: TRBV20-1; CDR3aa: SGSTQGASF
len: 12; j_gene: TRBJ1-2; v_gene: TRBV28; CDR3aa: ASGRGGRGGGYT
len: 12; j_gene: TRBJ2-5; v_gene: TRBV6-5; CDR3aa: ASSRNRYQETQY
len: 12; j_gene: TRBJ1-1; v_gene: TRBV28; CDR3aa: ASSSPGVNTEAF
len: 12; j_gene: TRBJ2-4; v_gene: TRBV10-2; CDR3aa: ASSESLGNGIQY
len: 13; j_gene: TRBJ2-2; v_gene: TRBV6-1; CDR3aa: ASSEGGGNTGELF
len: 11; j_gene: TRBJ2-1; v_gene: TRBV28; CDR3aa: ASRLGAYNEQF
len: 14; j_gene: TRBJ2-3; v_gene: TRBV18; CDR3aa: ASSPRASNSADTQY
len: 14; j_gene: TRBJ1-3; v_gene: TRBV28; CDR3aa: ASSALGLGEGNTIY
len: 13; j_gene: TRBJ1-2; v_gene: TRBV6-5; CDR3aa: ASSPGVPLSYGYT
len: 12; j_gene: TRBJ2-7; v_gene: TRBV6-1; CDR3aa: ASSATGGSGEQY
len: 12; j_gene: TRBJ1-4; v_gene: TRBV11-3; CDR3aa: ASSREATNEKLF
len: 12; j_gene: TRBJ1-2; v_gene: TRBV5-1; CDR3aa: ASSVDRADYGYT
len: 11; j_gene: TRBJ1-1; v_gene: TRBV12-5; CDR3aa: ASGLKGDTEAF
len: 14; j_gene: TRBJ2-1; v_gene: TRBV14; CDR3aa: ASSQTGGASYNEQF
len: 12; j_gene: TRBJ1-2; v_gene: TRBV4-1; CDR3aa: ASSQGVRNYGYT
len: 13; j_gene: TRBJ1-2; v_gene: TRBV28; CDR3aa: ASSLGQGRVEGYT
len: 12; j_gene: TRBJ2-3; v_gene: TRBV6-1; CDR3aa: ASKVGYGTDTQY
len: 14; j_gene: TRBJ1-3; v_gene: TRBV28; CDR3aa: ASRRRTVTKWDTIY
len: 15; j_gene: TRBJ2-2; v_gene: TRBV7-3; CDR3aa: ASSSDREHAMAGELF
len: 11; j_gene: TRBJ1-4; v_gene: TRBV28; CDR3aa: ASSTTVGEKLF
len: 14; j_gene: TRBJ2-1; v_gene: TRBV19; CDR3aa: ASSIMTSGAKNEQF
len: 14; j_gene: TRBJ2-2; v_gene: TRBV18; CDR3aa: ASSKFQRGDDGELF
len: 15; j_gene: TRBJ2-5; v_gene: TRBV7-3; CDR3aa: ASSPGLSRGGRETQY